Detailed here is one T cell receptor (beta chain). This sample is drawn from a study of blood T cell repertoires in COVID-19. The overall study: T cells, B-cell-depleted T cells, or PBMCs provided the cDNA or gDNA that served as material.

As handled by the study authors: Quantification of nucleated cells was approximated via reference gene primer amplification. The assay was immunoSEQ multiplex PCR, and TCRdb's table has in-frame clones only and misses some. V and J calls and clone size follow that table, whereas D and trimming were derived from the DNA. Of under 100,000 clones in the sample, about 85% were seen once. Sample: peripheral blood. The sequence was collected from an elderly man with active or convalescent COVID-19.

The CDR3 is CASSKPGLAGGPGTGELFF. CDR3 bases: TGTGCCAGTAGTAAACCGGGACTAGCGGGGGGGCCGGGCACCGGGGAGCTGTTTTTT. J is TRBJ2-2 and V is TRBV19; 16 bases align to TRBD2. V trimming: 4 bases; J trimming: 4 bases; junction bases outside the gene matches: 9. CDR1 is LNHDA, CDR2 SQIVND, per germline (reference sequence). The CDR3 has 19 residues.